This T cell receptor beta chain was sequenced in a study of T cell responses to AZD1222 COVID-19 vaccine. Remarks on this clone: The antigen remains unidentified.

Germline CDR1 is MNHEY and CDR2 is SVGAGI. V gave up 7 bases and J gave up 7 bases, with 10 bases separating them. This CDR3 contains 11 residues. TCRdb's table, derived via immunoSEQ multiplex PCR, lists solely in-frame clones and lacks some. The repertoire holds 150,000 or so clones, with 90% as singletons. General study findings and limits: Spike was spanned by vaccine-associated CD4 TCRs, which were dominant at 160-218 and 743-854.

The clonotype comes from an adult who received the MenACWY meningococcal vaccine as a control. Sequenced here: peripheral blood, sampled 28 days after the second dose of the MenACWY control vaccine. The chain links TRBV6-5 to TRBJ1-1; D call uncertain. The CDR3 sequence: CASKTRSEAFF. The CDR3 DNA is TGTGCCAGCAAGACCAGGAGTGAAGCTTTCTTT.